Here is one T cell receptor (beta chain) with its context. This specimen comes from a study of blood T cell repertoires in COVID-19. Background on the study: Samples taken during acute and convalescent COVID-19 were collected in the United States, Italy and Spain. PBMCs, B-cell-depleted T cells, or T cells were the source of the cDNA or gDNA that made up the material.

Under the authors' procedure: Counts of nucleated cells, estimated from reference gene primer amplification, were obtained. Using immunoSEQ multiplex PCR, the repertoire was profiled, and TCRdb retains in-frame clones only, with some absent. The V and J calls and clone size come from that table; D and trimming were worked out from the DNA. The data hold about 120,000 clones, with approximately 83% observed a single time. V was pared by 1 base and J by 0 bases, with 10 bases between. This CDR3 is built from 16 residues. CDR1 and CDR2 from the germline V gene are SEHNR and FQNEAQ (reference sequence). The clonotype was recovered from a woman in her seventies with acute or convalescent COVID-19. This rearrangement joins TRBV7-9 to TRBJ1-3; D remains ambiguous. Sequences were obtained from peripheral blood. CDR3 sequence reads: CASSLGSRSSGNTIYF. The DNA for the CDR3 is TGTGCCAGCAGCTTAGGATCACGGAGCTCTGGAAACACCATATATTTT. Looking up the rest from reference TRBV7-9 and TRBJ1-3 gives the full variable domain: DTGVSQNPRHKITKRGQNVTFRCDPISEHNRLYWYRQTLGQGPEFLTYFQNEAQLEKSRLLSDRFSAERPKGSFSTLEIQRTEQGDSAMYLCASSLGSRSSGNTIYFGEGSWLTVV.